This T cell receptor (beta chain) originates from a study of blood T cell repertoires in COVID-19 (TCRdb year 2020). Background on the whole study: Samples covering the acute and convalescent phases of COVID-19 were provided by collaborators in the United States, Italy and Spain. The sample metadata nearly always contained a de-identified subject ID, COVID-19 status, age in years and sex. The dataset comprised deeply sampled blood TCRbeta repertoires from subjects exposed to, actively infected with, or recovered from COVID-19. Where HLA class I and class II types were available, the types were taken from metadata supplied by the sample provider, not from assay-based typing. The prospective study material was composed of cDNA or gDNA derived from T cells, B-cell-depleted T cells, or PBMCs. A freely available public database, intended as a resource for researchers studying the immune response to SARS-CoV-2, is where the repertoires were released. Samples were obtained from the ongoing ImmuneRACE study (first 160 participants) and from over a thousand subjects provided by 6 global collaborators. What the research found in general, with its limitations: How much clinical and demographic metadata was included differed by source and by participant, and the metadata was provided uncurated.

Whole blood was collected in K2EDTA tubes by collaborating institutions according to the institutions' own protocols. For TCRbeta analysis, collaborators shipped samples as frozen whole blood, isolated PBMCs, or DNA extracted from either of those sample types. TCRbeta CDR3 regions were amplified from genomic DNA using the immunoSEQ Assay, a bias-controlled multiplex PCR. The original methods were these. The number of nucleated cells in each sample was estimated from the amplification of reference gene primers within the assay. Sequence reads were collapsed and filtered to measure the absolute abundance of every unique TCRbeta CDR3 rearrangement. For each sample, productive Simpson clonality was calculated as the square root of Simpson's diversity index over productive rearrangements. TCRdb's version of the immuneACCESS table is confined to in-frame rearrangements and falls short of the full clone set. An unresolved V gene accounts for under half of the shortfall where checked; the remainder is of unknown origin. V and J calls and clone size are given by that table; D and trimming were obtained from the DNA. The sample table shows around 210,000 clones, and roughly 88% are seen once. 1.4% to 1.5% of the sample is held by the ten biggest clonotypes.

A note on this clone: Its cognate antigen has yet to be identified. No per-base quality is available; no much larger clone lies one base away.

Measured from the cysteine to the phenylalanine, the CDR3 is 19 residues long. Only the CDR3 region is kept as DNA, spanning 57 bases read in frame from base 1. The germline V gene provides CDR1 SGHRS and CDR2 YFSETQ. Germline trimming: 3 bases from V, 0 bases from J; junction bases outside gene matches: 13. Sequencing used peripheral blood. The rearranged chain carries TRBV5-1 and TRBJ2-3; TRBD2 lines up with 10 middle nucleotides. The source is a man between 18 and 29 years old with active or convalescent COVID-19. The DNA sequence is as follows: TGCGCCAGCAGCTGGGGATCCGGGACTAGCGATACTAGCACAGATACGCAGTATTTT. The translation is CASSWGSGTSDTSTDTQYF.